The following is a TCR beta chain sequence with its context. These data come from a study of OX40 agonist ivuxolimab in advanced cancers. Turning to the study itself: Partial response was recorded in three patients: one hepatocellular carcinoma and two cutaneous melanoma cases.

Produced via immunoSEQ multiplex PCR; TCRdb's table is partial and in-frame only. Here the sample spans 39,000 or so clones, around 87% being singletons. CDR1 is SGHRS, CDR2 YFSETQ, per germline. V was cut by 0 bases and J by 5 bases, with 24 bases left in between. The CDR3 is 19 residues long. This receptor was obtained from an adult with an advanced solid tumor such as melanoma, head and neck, liver or kidney cancer. The sample here was CD4+ or CD8+ T cells sorted from blood, taken in a trial of the OX40 agonist ivuxolimab. The chain carries TRBV5-1 and TRBJ2-1, with D perhaps TRBD2 (6 bases). CDR3 DNA sequence: TGCGCCAGCAGCTTGGCCGGCAGTCTGAGCGGGTACTTTGACAATGAGCAGTTCTTC. Protein product: CASSLAGSLSGYFDNEQFF.